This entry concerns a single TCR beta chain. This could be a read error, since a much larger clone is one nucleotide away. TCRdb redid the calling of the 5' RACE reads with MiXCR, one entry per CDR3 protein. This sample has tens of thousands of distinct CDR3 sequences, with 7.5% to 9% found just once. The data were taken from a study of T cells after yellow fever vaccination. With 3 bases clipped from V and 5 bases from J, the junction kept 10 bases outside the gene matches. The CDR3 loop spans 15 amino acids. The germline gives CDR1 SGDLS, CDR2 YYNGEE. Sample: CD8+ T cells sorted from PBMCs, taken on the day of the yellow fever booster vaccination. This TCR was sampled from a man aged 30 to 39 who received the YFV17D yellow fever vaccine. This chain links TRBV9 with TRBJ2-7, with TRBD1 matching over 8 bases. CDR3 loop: CASSDSVDREDEQYF. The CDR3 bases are TGTGCCAGCAGCGATAGTGTGGACAGGGAAGACGAGCAGTACTTC.